The 8 T cell receptor beta chains below come from one sample, sequenced in a study of T cells after posttransplantation cyclophosphamide. The table came from immunoSEQ multiplex PCR; TCRdb's copy has only in-frame clones and leaves some out. Of fewer than 45,000 clones listed, around 80% are singletons. A marrow graft followed busulfan-fludarabine conditioning, with cyclophosphamide on days +3 and +4. Sequencing was performed on CD4+ T cells sorted from blood, taken 1,700 to 2,000 days after a stem cell transplant with posttransplant cyclophosphamide. These receptor sequences come from a female patient aged 40 to 50 who received an allogeneic stem cell transplant from a related donor, was CMV-positive, and had no GVHD. Some T cells may originate from the graft donor.

The V gene is TRBV7-9, the J gene TRBJ2-1, with D perhaps matching TRBD1 (5 bases). V gave up 5 bases and J gave up 7 bases, with 18 bases separating them. The CDR3 sequence is 15 residues long. Per germline, CDR1 SEHNR and CDR2 FQNEAQ (reference sequence). For the CDR3, the DNA is TGTGCCAGCAGCCCAGGTGGGGCAGGGTCAAATGAGCAGTTCTTC. It yields the protein CASSPGGAGSNEQFF.

The V and J genes are TRBV11-2 and TRBJ1-1; D is possibly TRBD1 (6 bases). V lost 5 bases and J lost 5, with 18 bases in between. Germline CDR1 SGHAT, CDR2 FQNNGV. The CDR3 runs 15 residues. The CDR3 DNA follows: TGTGCCAGCAGCCCCAGGACAGCCCCAATAACTGAAGCTTTCTTT. It codes for CASSPRTAPITEAFF.

This rearrangement joins TRBV7-9 to TRBJ2-5; D remains unclear. The ends were cut back, 8 bases at V and 0 bases at J, with 13 bases in the middle. The CDR3 spans 14 residues. Germline V gene sequence: CDR1 SEHNR, CDR2 FQNEAQ (reference sequence). The CDR3 region has the DNA TGTGCCAGCTCCTTACTAAAGTACCAAGAGACCCAGTACTTC. It specifies CASSLLKYQETQYF. Drawing the rest from reference TRBV7-9 and TRBJ2-5, the complete variable domain is DTGVSQNPRHKITKRGQNVTFRCDPISEHNRLYWYRQTLGQGPEFLTYFQNEAQLEKSRLLSDRFSAERPKGSFSTLEIQRTEQGDSAMYLCASSLLKYQETQYFGPGTRLLVL.

This clone has more than one count but fewer than ten. CDR3 protein: CASRSGTGNQPQHF. DNA of the CDR3: TGTGCCAGCAGATCCGGGACAGGGAATCAGCCCCAGCATTTT. The V call is TRBV28, the J call TRBJ1-5, with 9 bases that match TRBD1. The CDR3 sequence is 14 residues long. The trim removed 6 bases at V and 4 bases at J, leaving 4 bases unmatched. Germline CDR1 is MDHEN and CDR2 is SYDVKM.

The chain recombines TRBV5-1 with TRBJ2-4; 7 bases fit TRBD1. The CDR3 totals 16 residues. After removal of 4 bases from V and 1 base from J, the junction contained 8 bases not matched to a gene. In germline, CDR1 is SGHRS, CDR2 YFSETQ. The CDR3 protein is CASSARDRVAKNIQYF. In DNA, the CDR3 is TGCGCCAGCAGCGCAAGAGACAGGGTGGCCAAAAACATTCAGTACTTC.

This chain connects TRBV9 to TRBJ2-7, with 8 bases matching TRBD1. The CDR3 spans 14 residues. J lost 4 bases, V lost 4 bases, and 7 bases had no gene match. Germline CDR1 reads SGDLS; CDR2 reads YYNGEE. The CDR3 DNA reads as TGTGCCAGCAGCCCACAGGGGGTCCCTTACGAGCAGTACTTC. It is translated as CASSPQGVPYEQYF.

The J gene is TRBJ2-3, the V gene TRBV7-6, with 9 bases identical to TRBD1. The V segment lost 6 bases and the J segment 2 bases; nucleotides outside the gene matches: 6. This CDR3 is 15 amino acids long. Germline V CDR1 and CDR2: SGHVS, FNYEAQ. This CDR3 reads CASSSDRGLTDTQYF. The CDR3 DNA follows: TGTGCCAGCAGTTCGGACAGGGGCCTCACAGATACGCAGTATTTT. Full variable domain (missing parts from reference TRBV7-6 and TRBJ2-3): GAGVSQSPRYKVTKRGQDVALRCDPISGHVSLYWYRQALGQGPEFLTYFNYEAQQDKSGLPNDRFSAERPEGSISTLTIQRTEQRDSAMYRCASSSDRGLTDTQYFGPGTRLTVL.

The J gene is TRBJ2-2, the V gene TRBV10-3; 12 positions agree with TRBD1. Germline V gene sequence: CDR1 ENHRY, CDR2 SYGVKD. The CDR3 runs to 18 residues. V shed 5 bases and J 0 bases; nucleotides not matched to a gene: 7. The CDR3 region is CAISPGTGGLANTGELFF. The CDR3 DNA follows: TGTGCCATCAGTCCCGGGACAGGGGGCCTCGCGAACACCGGGGAGCTGTTTTTT.